This record concerns one TCR beta chain sequence. This entry belongs to a study of cytomegalovirus exposure and HLA in healthy donors. Germline CDR1 and CDR2: MNHEY and SVGAGI. V was trimmed by 4 bases and J by 2 bases, leaving 16 bases between them. The CDR3 extends over 16 amino acids. Researchers ran the PCR with 60 Vbeta and 13 Jbeta primers. TCRdb's copy holds only in-frame clones and misses some; the assay was immunoSEQ multiplex PCR. The data contain about 130,000 clones, around 83% of them singletons. V gene TRBV6-5 combines with J gene TRBJ2-3, with TRBD2 as a possible D gene (6 bases). This TCR was recovered from a man in his fifties or sixties in good health and CMV-seronegative. The material sequenced was PBMCs. The CDR3 DNA sequence: TGTGCCAGCAGTTCCATACTAGCTAGAACCACAGATACGCAGTATTTT. This codes for CASSSILARTTDTQYF.